A single sample is the source of the 25 T cell receptor beta chains below, sequenced in a study of control samples from healthy donors and cancer patients. The table came from immunoSEQ multiplex PCR; TCRdb's copy has only in-frame clones and leaves some out. Of 150,000 to 200,000 clones in the sample, around nine tenths are singletons; the top ten hold around 1.4%. Source material: blood. The receptors stem from a man in his thirties or forties in good health.

This clone was seen only once. V usage is TRBV10-3 and J usage is TRBJ2-3, with unresolved D. This CDR3 has 13 amino acids. Germline lookup yields CDR1 ENHRY and CDR2 SYGVKD. V lost 10 bases to trimming and J lost 0 bases, with 11 bases between them. Here the CDR3 reads CATRTPSTDTQYF. The CDR3 DNA reads TGTGCCACCCGGACCCCAAGCACAGATACGCAGTATTTT.

This chain joins TRBV30 and TRBJ1-6, with D hard to call. The CDR3 is made up of 12 amino acids. CDR1 is GTSNPN, CDR2 SVGIG, per germline (reference sequence). V was pared by 2 bases and J by 8 bases, with 7 bases between. CDR3 residues: CAWSRWDSPLHF. CDR3 coding DNA: TGTGCCTGGAGTAGGTGGGATTCACCCCTCCACTTT.

This chain links TRBV5-6 with TRBJ2-4; possible D gene TRBD1, 6 bases. CDR3 length: 15 residues. Germline CDR1 SGHDT, CDR2 YYEEEE. V was pared by 0 bases and J by 3 bases, with 10 bases between. Here the CDR3 reads CASSLDEGGKNIQYF. CDR3 coding DNA: TGTGCCAGCAGCTTGGATGAAGGGGGCAAAAACATTCAGTACTTC.

The chain links TRBV2 to TRBJ2-1; maybe TRBD2 (5 bases). Trimming cost V 5 bases and J 10 bases, with 15 bases left between them. The CDR3 covers 13 residues. Germline V gene lookup returns CDR1 SNHLY and CDR2 FYNNEI. CDR3 region: CASSPGLLSEQFF. CDR3 coding DNA: TGTGCCAGCAGTCCTGGACTGTTAAGCGAGCAGTTCTTC.

This clone was observed once. CDR3 in amino acids: CASSVGGAGNSPLHF. For the CDR3, the DNA is TGTGCCAGCAGCGTAGGGGGGGCCGGGAATTCACCCCTCCACTTT. The chain recombines TRBV9 with TRBJ1-6; possibly TRBD1 for D (6 bases). CDR3 length equals 15 residues. V lost 0 bases to trimming and J lost 7 bases, with 11 bases between them. Germline CDR1 and CDR2: SGDLS and YYNGEE. Based on the CDR3 plus reference TRBV9 and TRBJ1-6, the full variable domain is DSGVTQTPKHLITATGQRVTLRCSPRSGDLSVYWYQQSLDQGLQFLIQYYNGEERAKGNILERFSAQQFPDLHSELNLSSLELGDSALYFCASSVGGAGNSPLHFGNGTRLTVT.

This CDR3 is CASSLGRLAGYNEQFF. The CDR3 DNA sequence: TGTGCCAGCAGTTTAGGGAGACTAGCGGGATACAATGAGCAGTTCTTC. The genes are TRBV27 and TRBJ2-1; 11 nucleotides agree with TRBD2. The CDR3 loop spans 16 amino acids. CDR1 and CDR2 (germline): MNHEY, SMNVEV (reference sequence). Trimming took 2 bases from V and 4 from J; bases not matched to a gene: 4.

The chain links TRBV18 to TRBJ2-7; D may match TRBD1 or TRBD2 (5 bases each). Looked up from germline, CDR1 is KGHSH and CDR2 is LQKENI. The CDR3 extends over 19 amino acids. V was clipped by 3 bases and J by 2 bases, with 26 bases between them. The CDR3 nucleotides are TGTGCCAGCTCACCCCCTTGGCCGGGAAGAGGGACGGAGACCTACGAGCAGTACTTC. It is translated as CASSPPWPGRGTETYEQYF.

J is TRBJ2-7 and V is TRBV11-1; weak D call: TRBD1 (6 bases). Germline-derived CDR1 and CDR2 are SGHAT and FQDESV (reference sequence). The CDR3 is 14 amino acids. V was clipped by 7 bases and J by 0 bases, with 13 bases between them. CDR3 nucleotides: TGTGCCAGCACCTCCAGGGGCCTCTCCTACGAGCAGTACTTC. Translation gives CASTSRGLSYEQYF.

This clone was seen more than once but under ten times. V and J are TRBV15 and TRBJ1-1; D is unclear. CDR1 is LNHNV and CDR2 is YYDKDF in the germline V gene (reference sequence). The CDR3 has 15 residues. With 6 bases removed from V and 4 bases from J, the gap between germline ends came to 18 bases. For the CDR3, the DNA is TGTGCCACCAGGCCGGCGAATAAGGGTGGCACTGAAGCTTTCTTT. This encodes CATRPANKGGTEAFF. Variable domain in full (rest from reference TRBV15 and TRBJ1-1): DAMVIQNPRYQVTQFGKPVTLSCSQTLNHNVMYWYQQKSSQAPKLLFHYYDKDFNNEADTPDNFQSRRPNTSFCFLDIRSPGLGDTAMYLCATRPANKGGTEAFFGQGTRLTVV.

V gene TRBV30 combines with J gene TRBJ1-2; D is uncertain. V lost 4 bases and J 8 bases, leaving 14 bases between the germline ends. Germline V gene data show CDR1 as GTSNPN and CDR2 as SVGIG (reference sequence). There are 12 residues in the CDR3. CDR3 sequence reads: CAWKRTEVGYTF. The CDR3 bases are TGTGCCTGGAAAAGGACCGAGGTAGGCTACACCTTC.

The chain combines TRBV6-6 with TRBJ2-3, with 9 bases aligning to TRBD2. V was clipped by 6 bases and J by 11 bases; unmatched bases: 6. The CDR3 totals 12 residues. Germline CDR1 is MNHNY and CDR2 is SVGAGI (reference sequence). The CDR3 DNA reads as TGTGCCAGCAGCGCTAGCGGGGCTAAGCAGTATTTT. Its translation is CASSASGAKQYF.

V usage is TRBV10-3 and J usage is TRBJ1-2; TRBD1 matches at 9 bases. The CDR3 totals 14 residues. The V segment lost 5 bases and the J segment 7 bases; nucleotides outside the gene matches: 8. Germline CDR1 is ENHRY and CDR2 is SYGVKD. As DNA, the CDR3 is TGTGCCATCAGTCAGGGGGGACAGGGACGTGGCTACACCTTC. The encoded protein is CAISQGGQGRGYTF.

The chain is built from TRBV10-3 and TRBJ2-3; D remains unclear. The CDR3 has 14 residues. Between the trimmed V and J ends, which lost 0 bases and 3 bases, there was a span of 7 bases. The V gene's germline CDR1 is ENHRY and CDR2 SYGVKD. Here the CDR3 reads CAISESGSTDTQYF. The CDR3 coding sequence is TGTGCCATCAGTGAGTCAGGGTCAACAGATACGCAGTATTTT.

There are a few counts of this clone. CDR3 sequence (DNA): TGTGCCAGTAGTATACCCCGGGGTCGGCCTGGAAACACCATATATTTT. This sequence encodes CASSIPRGRPGNTIYF. This chain connects TRBV19 to TRBJ1-3; D is uncertain. Per germline, CDR1 LNHDA and CDR2 SQIVND (reference sequence). V lost 2 bases, J lost 2 bases, and 13 bases lay in between. This CDR3 region has 16 residues.

This rearrangement joins TRBV5-1 to TRBJ1-2; D is unresolved. Trimming stripped 2 bases from V and 2 bases from J, with 10 bases between. This CDR3 has 14 amino acids. Germline CDR1 reads SGHRS; CDR2 reads YFSETQ. The CDR3 DNA reads TGCGCCAGCAGCTTCGCGGAAAACAACTATGGCTACACCTTC. It yields the protein CASSFAENNYGYTF.

J is TRBJ2-7 and V is TRBV2, with D possibly matching TRBD1 (5 bases). CDR1 and CDR2 (germline): SNHLY, FYNNEI. CDR3 length: 12 residues. With 3 bases removed from V and 3 bases from J, the gap between germline ends came to 6 bases. The CDR3 reads CASSDTGYEQYF. In DNA, the CDR3 is TGTGCCAGCAGTGACACAGGCTACGAGCAGTACTTC. Together with reference TRBV2 and TRBJ2-7, the CDR3 gives the full variable domain: EPEVTQTPSHQVTQMGQEVILRCVPISNHLYFYWYRQILGQKVEFLVSFYNNEISEKSEIFDDQFSVERPDGSNFTLKIRSTKLEDSAMYFCASSDTGYEQYFGPGTRLTVT.

The chain has TRBV9 and TRBJ2-1; D may match TRBD1 or TRBD2 (5 bases each). Trimming cost V 0 bases and J 1 base, with 11 bases left between them. In germline, CDR1 is SGDLS, CDR2 YYNGEE. CDR3 size: 16 residues. DNA of the CDR3: TGTGCCAGCAGCGTAGGAGGGGCAGGGTCCTACAATGAGCAGTTCTTC. It translates to CASSVGGAGSYNEQFF.

This clone was recorded once. V is TRBV7-9 and J is TRBJ1-1, with D unresolved. Germline V gives CDR1 SEHNR, CDR2 FQNEAQ (reference sequence). This CDR3 spans 14 amino acids. Trimming left V 3 bases short and J 1 base short, with 9 bases between. The CDR3 here is CASSLGRQNTEAFF. As DNA, the CDR3 is TGTGCCAGCAGCTTGGGCAGACAGAACACTGAAGCTTTCTTT.

This clone turned up a few times. This chain uses TRBV6-5 with TRBJ1-4; D not resolved. Germline CDR1 and CDR2: MNHEY and SVGAGI. The CDR3 spans 14 residues. With 1 base removed from V and 8 bases from J, the gap between germline ends came to 11 bases. The CDR3 reads CASSYFRGGEKLFF. CDR3 DNA: TGTGCCAGCAGTTACTTCCGCGGAGGAGAAAAACTGTTTTTT.

The V gene is TRBV15, the J gene TRBJ1-2; no reliable D call. Germline V gene sequence: CDR1 LNHNV, CDR2 YYDKDF (reference sequence). CDR3 length: 14 residues. Trimming took off 0 bases at V and 4 bases at J, with 9 bases between the two ends. CDR3 bases: TGTGCCACCAGCAGAGAAGGGCCCGGCTATGGCTACACCTTC. It encodes CATSREGPGYGYTF. The entire variable domain, with the rest obtained from reference TRBV15 and TRBJ1-2, is as follows: DAMVIQNPRYQVTQFGKPVTLSCSQTLNHNVMYWYQQKSSQAPKLLFHYYDKDFNNEADTPDNFQSRRPNTSFCFLDIRSPGLGDTAMYLCATSREGPGYGYTFGSGTRLTVV.

The chain combines TRBV5-8 with TRBJ2-5; perhaps D is TRBD1 or TRBD2 (6 bases each). CDR1 and CDR2 (germline): SGHTS, YDEGEE. V lost 2 bases and J 1 base, leaving 12 bases between the germline ends. CDR3 size: 15 residues. Written as DNA, the CDR3 is TGTGCCAGCAGCTTCTCCGGGGGCTTCCAAGAGACCCAGTACTTC. This sequence encodes CASSFSGGFQETQYF.

The chain has TRBV3-1 (or the pseudogene TRBV3-2) and TRBJ1-2; tentative D call: TRBD1 (6 bases). Germline V lookup: CDR1 LGHDT, CDR2 YNNKEL (reference sequence). The CDR3 totals 15 residues. With 5 bases removed from V and 3 bases from J, the gap between germline ends came to 16 bases. For the CDR3, the DNA is TGTGCCAGCAGCGATTACAGGGTGGGGGACTATGGCTACACCTTC. It yields the protein CASSDYRVGDYGYTF.

This chain joins TRBV7-9 and TRBJ2-3; D gene unclear. Trimming shortened V by 6 bases and J by 5 bases, and 9 bases separated the two germline ends. The CDR3 totals 12 residues. CDR1 and CDR2 (germline): SEHNR, FQNEAQ (reference sequence). The CDR3 loop is CASSRQQDTQYF. CDR3 DNA: TGTGCCAGCAGTCGACAACAAGATACGCAGTATTTT.

The chain joins TRBV19 to TRBJ1-1, with D unresolved. This CDR3 spans 13 amino acids. Germline loops: CDR1 LNHDA, CDR2 SQIVND (reference sequence). V was cut by 7 bases and J by 6 bases, with 15 bases left in between. CDR3: CASTEDFGSEAFF. The CDR3 nucleotides read TGTGCCAGTACTGAGGATTTCGGTTCTGAAGCTTTCTTT.

The chain combines TRBV27 with TRBJ1-6; D is uncertain. Trimming shortened V by 2 bases and J by 0 bases, and 8 bases separated the two germline ends. There are 16 residues in the CDR3. Germline V lookup: CDR1 MNHEY, CDR2 SMNVEV (reference sequence). The CDR3 is CASSLVGISYNSPLHF. CDR3 DNA sequence: TGTGCCAGCAGTTTAGTGGGAATCTCCTATAATTCACCCCTCCACTTT.